This TCR beta chain was sequenced in a study of OX40 agonist ivuxolimab in advanced cancers. Clones were read by immunoSEQ multiplex PCR, and TCRdb kept only the in-frame ones, dropping some. Counted here are about 90,000 clones, about 90% occurring once; the ten biggest clones make up over 7%. The CDR3 covers 14 residues. V was trimmed by 6 bases and J by 2 bases, leaving 13 bases between them. CDR1 ENHRY and CDR2 SYGVKD come from the germline V gene. To note about this clone: No antigen is known for it.

Study outcomes and limitations: Expanded peripheral T-cell antigen specificity went undetermined.

The J gene is TRBJ1-2, the V gene TRBV10-3; D is uncertain. This receptor was obtained from an adult with an advanced solid tumor such as melanoma, head and neck, liver or kidney cancer. Sequenced here: CD4+ or CD8+ T cells sorted from blood, sampled in a trial of the OX40 agonist ivuxolimab. The CDR3 is CAIRSDDQNYGYTF. The CDR3, as DNA: TGTGCCATCAGATCCGATGACCAGAACTATGGCTACACCTTC.